This TCR beta chain came from a study of immune cell composition in non-small cell lung cancer. The method was immunoSEQ multiplex PCR; TCRdb's version includes in-frame clones alone and lacks a portion of them. The repertoire holds 2,500 to 3,000 clones, 82% seen once, with 35% to 45% in the top ten. With respect to this clone: Different DNA sequences within this sample yield the same CDR3.

Trimming shortened V by 0 bases and J by 3 bases, and 11 bases separated the two germline ends. Germline V CDR1 and CDR2: SGDLS, YYNGEE. The CDR3 length is 15 residues. Sequenced: lung tumor tissue. The sequence derives from a human donor with non-small cell lung cancer. The chain links TRBV9 to TRBJ2-3; tentative D call: TRBD1 (5 bases). The DNA of the CDR3 is TGTGCCAGCAGCGTAGAGCAGGGCCGGACAGATACGCAGTATTTT. Encoded protein: CASSVEQGRTDTQYF.